This TCR beta chain was identified in a study of T cells after yellow fever vaccination. Findings and caveats of the study: Though weaker, the secondary response peaked faster, on day 5 versus 15. Abundant bulk-population clonotypes could contaminate the FACS-sorted repertoires. Post-booster samples contained most primary-vaccination clones (around 95% CD4, around 89% CD8).

This clonotype was recorded a few times. Its cognate antigen is unknown. Template switching by 5'RACE produced TCR cDNA, adding a universal primer site and UMIs. Each CDR3 protein is one row after TCRdb ran MiXCR on the 5' RACE reads. The sample has approximately 330,000 distinct CDR3 sequences, approximately 4% seen once; the top ten hold under 30%. Germline loops: CDR1 ENHRY, CDR2 SYGVKD. The J segment lost 4 bases and the V segment lost 11 bases, leaving 6 bases of the junction unmatched. There are 13 residues in the CDR3. The sequenced sample was PBMCs, obtained 5 days after the yellow fever booster vaccination. This rearrangement joins TRBV10-3 to TRBJ2-5; 11 nucleotides line up with TRBD1. The clonotype originates from a man aged 18 to 29 who received the YFV17D yellow fever vaccine. The CDR3 here is CASKGQGGETQYF. The CDR3 nucleotides are TGTGCCTCTAAGGGACAGGGGGGAGAGACCCAGTACTTC.